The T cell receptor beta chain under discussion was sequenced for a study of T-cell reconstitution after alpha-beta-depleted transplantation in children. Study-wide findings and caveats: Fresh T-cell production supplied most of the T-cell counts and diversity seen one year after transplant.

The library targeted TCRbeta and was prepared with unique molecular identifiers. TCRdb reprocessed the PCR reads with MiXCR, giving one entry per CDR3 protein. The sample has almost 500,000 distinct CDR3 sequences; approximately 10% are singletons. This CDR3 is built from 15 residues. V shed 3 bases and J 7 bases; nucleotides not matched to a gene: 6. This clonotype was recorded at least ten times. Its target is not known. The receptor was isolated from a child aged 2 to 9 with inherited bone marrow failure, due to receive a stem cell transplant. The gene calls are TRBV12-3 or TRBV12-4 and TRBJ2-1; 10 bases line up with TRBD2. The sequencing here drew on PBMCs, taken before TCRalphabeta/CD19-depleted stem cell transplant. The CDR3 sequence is CASSFSASGSNEQFF. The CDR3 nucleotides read TGTGCCAGCAGTTTCTCGGCTAGCGGGAGTAATGAGCAGTTCTTC.